One sample yielded the 23 T cell receptor beta chains listed below, sequenced in a study of regulatory T cells in long-lasting Graves disease. HTBI primers from iRepertoire and Arm-PCR of CDR3 regions yielded the TCR beta libraries. TCRdb fed the multiplex PCR reads into MiXCR, producing one record per CDR3 protein. The data hold 440,000 or so distinct CDR3 sequences, with 14% to 15% observed a single time. The time point: newly diagnosed GD, antithyroid drugs for less than 3 months. PBMCs were the source of the RNA used for TCR sequencing. The sample was also linked to a second study, of T cells in Graves' hyperthyroidism and ophthalmopathy.

The sample was peripheral blood mononuclear cells (PBMCs), taken at new diagnosis, from a patient treated with antithyroid drugs. Receptors were obtained from a woman in her twenties or thirties with Graves disease.

This clonotype has a handful of counts. V usage is TRBV6-5 and J usage is TRBJ1-5; no definite D call. The V end was cut by 0 bases, the J end by 1 base, with 7 bases between. This CDR3 spans 15 amino acids. Germline CDR1 MNHEY, CDR2 SVGAGI. The CDR3 nucleotides are TGTGCCAGCAGTTACTCTCGTGCCAGCAATCAGCCCCAGCATTTT. Amino acid sequence: CASSYSRASNQPQHF.

This clonotype was counted many times. This rearrangement joins TRBV30 to TRBJ2-1, with a possible D match to TRBD1 (6 bases). This CDR3 contains 12 residues. Germline V gene sequence: CDR1 GTSNPN, CDR2 SVGIG (reference sequence). V dropped 2 bases and J dropped 9 bases, with 11 bases sitting between them. CDR3 sequence: CAWSPTGTEQFF. In nucleotides, the CDR3 is TGTGCCTGGAGTCCTACAGGGACTGAGCAGTTCTTC.

This clonotype was counted ten times or more. The chain has TRBV6-1 and TRBJ1-1; tentative D call: TRBD1 (6 bases). CDR1 is MNHNS, CDR2 SASEGT, per germline. Trimming cost V 5 bases and J 1 base, with 14 bases left between them. The CDR3 has 15 residues. DNA of the CDR3: TGTGCCAGCAGTCGGCGACAGGAACAGAACACTGAAGCTTTCTTT. This codes for CASSRRQEQNTEAFF.

The chain combines TRBV20-1 with TRBJ2-1, with D possibly matching TRBD1 (6 bases). Trimming removed 6 bases from V and 7 bases from J, with 19 bases in between. The germline V gene encodes CDR1 DFQATT and CDR2 SNEGSKA (reference sequence). This CDR3 region has 14 residues. CDR3 protein: CSAGFGGLWNEQFF. The DNA for the CDR3 is TGCAGTGCGGGGTTTGGGGGCCTGTGGAATGAGCAGTTCTTC.

This clonotype has just a few counts. The rearrangement uses TRBV4-1 and TRBJ2-7; TRBD2 matches 9 bases. The CDR3 totals 15 residues. The V segment lost 3 bases and the J segment 0 bases; nucleotides outside the gene matches: 3. Germline CDR1 is MGHRA and CDR2 is YSYEKL. DNA for the CDR3: TGCGCCAGCAGCCAGATGACTAGCGGCTCCTACGAGCAGTACTTC. It yields the protein CASSQMTSGSYEQYF.

The chain has TRBV14 and TRBJ2-3; D is perhaps TRBD1 (5 bases). CDR1 and CDR2 (germline): SGHDN, FVKESK. V was clipped by 4 bases and J by 2 bases, with 16 bases between them. The CDR3 has 16 residues. The CDR3 spells CASSPSTVFITDTQYF. CDR3 nucleotides: TGTGCCAGCAGCCCTTCGACAGTGTTTATCACAGATACGCAGTATTTT. Full variable domain (missing parts from reference TRBV14 and TRBJ2-3): EAGVTQFPSHSVIEKGQTVTLRCDPISGHDNLYWYRRVMGKEIKFLLHFVKESKQDESGMPNNRFLAERTGGTYSTLKVQPAELEDSGVYFCASSPSTVFITDTQYFGPGTRLTVL.

The sample holds many counts of this clonotype. The V gene is TRBV12-3 or TRBV12-4, the J gene TRBJ2-7, with 7 bases matching TRBD1. The CDR3 length is 14 residues. J lost 2 bases, V lost 3 bases, and 4 bases had no gene match. The CDR3 DNA follows: TGTGCCAGCAGTTTGGGGGACAGAGCCTACGAGCAGTACTTC. Its translation: CASSLGDRAYEQYF.

Ten or more counts support this clonotype. The rearrangement uses TRBV3-1 and TRBJ2-7; 11 bases are a match to TRBD2. Unmatched junction bases numbered 9, after V lost 3 bases and J lost 5 bases. Germline V gene sequence: CDR1 LGHDT, CDR2 YNNKEL (reference sequence). The CDR3 sequence is 16 residues long. CDR3 residues: CASSHPIAGGPDEQYF. DNA of the CDR3: TGTGCCAGCAGCCACCCTATAGCGGGAGGGCCGGACGAGCAGTACTTC.

To note about this clonotype: The junction departs from the called germline gene at one end, perhaps through a read error. The rearrangement joins TRBV7-3 to TRBJ2-5; 8 bases agree with TRBD2. The CDR3 runs 15 residues. Looked up from germline, CDR1 is SGHTA and CDR2 is FQGTGA. This CDR3 is CASSHGGGGQETQCF. The CDR3 nucleotides are TGTGCCAGCAGCCACGGGGGGGGCGGGCAGGAGACCCAGTGCTTC.

This chain uses TRBV6-6 with TRBJ1-2; no clear D gene. Germline assignment: CDR1 MNHNY and CDR2 SVGAGI (reference sequence). Trimming pared 0 bases from V and 1 base from J, leaving 9 bases between. The CDR3 totals 15 residues. The CDR3 sequence: CASSYSEGRNYGYTF. DNA for the CDR3: TGTGCCAGCAGTTACTCGGAAGGGCGTAACTATGGCTACACCTTC.

This clonotype was observed a handful of times. Relative to the germline gene, one junction end is altered; a read error may explain this. This chain's CDR3 is CASSYSKNSPLHF. DNA for the CDR3: TGTGCCAGTAGTTACTCGAAAAATTCACCCCTCCACTTT. This sequence joins TRBV6-5 and TRBJ1-6; D gene uncertain. Germline V gives CDR1 MNHEY, CDR2 SVGAGI. CDR3 length: 13 residues.

Many counts were recorded for this clonotype. This rearrangement joins TRBV18 to TRBJ1-2; D unresolved. Trimming removed 3 bases from V and 3 bases from J, with 8 bases in between. Germline V gene lookup returns CDR1 KGHSH and CDR2 LQKENI. The CDR3 runs 13 residues. The CDR3 loop is CASSPGSHYGYTF. In DNA form, the CDR3 reads TGTGCCAGCTCACCCGGGTCCCACTATGGCTACACCTTC.

This clonotype was recorded at least ten times. The chain combines TRBV20-1 with TRBJ2-5, with TRBD2 matching over 11 bases. CDR1 and CDR2 (germline): DFQATT, SNEGSKA (reference sequence). Losses at the gene ends were 6 bases for V and 0 bases for J; bases not matched to a gene: 6. This CDR3 comprises 15 residues. This CDR3 reads CSANPGLADQETQYF. CDR3 DNA sequence: TGCAGTGCGAATCCGGGACTAGCGGACCAAGAGACCCAGTACTTC.

This clonotype was detected ten times or more. V usage is TRBV2 and J usage is TRBJ1-4, with no clear D. This CDR3 region has 13 residues. CDR1 is SNHLY, CDR2 FYNNEI, per germline. V lost 7 bases to trimming and J lost 2 bases, with 8 bases between them. In DNA, the CDR3 is TGTGCCAGCATGACCGATACTAATGAAAAACTGTTTTTT. As protein: CASMTDTNEKLFF. The full variable domain, in which reference TRBV2 and TRBJ1-4 provide the parts outside the CDR3, is EPEVTQTPSHQVTQMGQEVILRCVPISNHLYFYWYRQILGQKVEFLVSFYNNEISEKSEIFDDQFSVERPDGSNFTLKIRSTKLEDSAMYFCASMTDTNEKLFFGSGTQLSVL.

This clonotype was seen at least ten times. The J gene is TRBJ1-5, the V gene TRBV2; D may be TRBD1 (6 bases). The CDR3 consists of 12 residues. Trimming took off 7 bases at V and 9 bases at J, with 13 bases between the two ends. The germline V gene has CDR1 SNHLY and CDR2 FYNNEI. The CDR3 here is CASNGGGWPQHF. The CDR3 bases are TGTGCCAGCAACGGGGGCGGTTGGCCCCAGCATTTT.

The table lists this clonotype with a few counts. The chain is built from TRBV9 and TRBJ1-1; perhaps TRBD1 as D (5 bases). V lost 0 bases and J lost 10, with 19 bases in between. Germline V CDR1 and CDR2: SGDLS, YYNGEE. CDR3 length: 15 amino acids. CDR3 coding DNA: TGTGCCAGCAGCGTAGAACCAGGACGGGGCTCGGTAGCTTTCTTT. Translation gives CASSVEPGRGSVAFF.

This clonotype came up once. This rearrangement joins TRBV20-1 to TRBJ2-3; 13 nucleotides agree with TRBD2. Losses at the gene ends were 1 base for V and 3 bases for J; bases not matched to a gene: 7. This CDR3 comprises 17 residues. Germline CDR1 DFQATT, CDR2 SNEGSKA (reference sequence). The CDR3 is CSARGRTSGSLTDTQYF. In DNA, the CDR3 is TGCAGTGCTAGAGGCCGGACTAGCGGGAGCTTGACAGATACGCAGTATTTT.

This clonotype was recorded many times. This chain links TRBV7-9 with TRBJ2-7, with TRBD2 identical over 8 bases. Looked up from germline, CDR1 is SEHNR and CDR2 is FQNEAQ (reference sequence). The J segment lost 5 bases and the V segment lost 1 base, leaving 7 bases of the junction unmatched. CDR3 size: 15 residues. CDR3 nucleotide sequence: TGTGCCAGCAGCTTAGGGCGGGAGGACCGGGACGAGCAGTACTTC. Its protein product is CASSLGREDRDEQYF.

There are a few counts of this clonotype. The chain combines TRBV9 with TRBJ2-1, with 8 bases identical to TRBD1. CDR3 length: 13 residues. The junction had 4 bases not matched to a gene; V was cut back by 2 bases and J by 9 bases. CDR1 SGDLS and CDR2 YYNGEE come from the germline V gene. In DNA, the CDR3 is TGTGCCAGCAGCGTTGAACAGGGGGGTGAGCAGTTCTTC. Protein product: CASSVEQGGEQFF.

This chain joins TRBV20-1 and TRBJ1-2; the D is unclear. Per the germline V gene, CDR1 is DFQATT and CDR2 is SNEGSKA (reference sequence). The ends were cut back, 6 bases at V and 8 bases at J, with 19 bases in the middle. This CDR3 is 13 amino acids long. The CDR3 DNA reads TGCAGTGCCAACACCCTGAGCGCTTACGGCTACACCTTC. Amino acids: CSANTLSAYGYTF.

This sequence joins TRBV12-3 or TRBV12-4 and TRBJ1-2; perhaps TRBD1 as D (5 bases). CDR3 length: 14 amino acids. The V and J ends lost 6 bases and 4 bases respectively, with 15 bases between them. In DNA form, the CDR3 reads TGTGCCAGCAGAATTCACGGGACCGTCTATGGCTACACCTTC. Translating it yields CASRIHGTVYGYTF.

The table lists this clonotype with a few counts. The J gene is TRBJ1-2, the V gene TRBV4-1; D is undetermined. Germline CDR1 MGHRA, CDR2 YSYEKL. The CDR3 sequence is 13 residues long. V was pared by 0 bases and J by 7 bases, with 9 bases between. The CDR3 nucleotides read TGCGCCAGCAGCCAAGAGGGTAGATCTGGCTACACCTTC. Its protein product is CASSQEGRSGYTF.

A few counts support this clonotype. The V call is TRBV20-1, the J call TRBJ2-7; weak D call: TRBD2 (6 bases). CDR1 and CDR2 from the germline V gene are DFQATT and SNEGSKA (reference sequence). The CDR3 contains 15 residues. Trimming shortened V by 0 bases and J by 2 bases, and 14 bases separated the two germline ends. In DNA, the CDR3 is TGCAGTGCTAGAGATCTAGGCGGGGCCCCCTACGAGCAGTACTTC. This encodes CSARDLGGAPYEQYF.